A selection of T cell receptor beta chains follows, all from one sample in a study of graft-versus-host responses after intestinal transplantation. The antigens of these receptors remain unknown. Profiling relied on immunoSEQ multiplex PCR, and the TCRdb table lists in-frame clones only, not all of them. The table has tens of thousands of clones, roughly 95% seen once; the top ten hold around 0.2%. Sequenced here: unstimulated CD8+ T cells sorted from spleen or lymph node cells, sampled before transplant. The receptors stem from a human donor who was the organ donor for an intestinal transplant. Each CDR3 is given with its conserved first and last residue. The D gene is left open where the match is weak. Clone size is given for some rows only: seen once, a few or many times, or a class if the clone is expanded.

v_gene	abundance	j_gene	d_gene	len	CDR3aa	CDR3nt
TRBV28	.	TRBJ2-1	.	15	CASSFILDTYNEQFF	TGTGCCAGCAGTTTCATTTTGGATACCTACAATGAGCAGTTCTTC
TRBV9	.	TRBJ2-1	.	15	CASTPSGGSYNEQFF	TGTGCCAGCACCCCCAGTGGGGGATCTTACAATGAGCAGTTCTTC
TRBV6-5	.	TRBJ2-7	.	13	CASSPENRVGQYF	TGTGCCAGCAGTCCAGAGAACAGGGTGGGGCAGTACTTC
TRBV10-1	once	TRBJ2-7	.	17	CASSDSTGPGGTYEQYF	TGCGCCAGCAGTGATTCGACCGGGCCAGGGGGGACATACGAGCAGTACTTC
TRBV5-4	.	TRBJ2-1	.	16	CASSYVPWSSYNEQFF	TGTGCCAGCAGCTATGTCCCCTGGAGCTCCTACAATGAGCAGTTCTTC
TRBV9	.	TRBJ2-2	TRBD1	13	CASSPLGTAELFF	TGTGCCAGCAGCCCCCTTGGGACAGCCGAGCTGTTTTTT
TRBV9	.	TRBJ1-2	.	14	CASSVRDRDPSYTF	TGTGCCAGCAGCGTTCGGGACCGGGACCCCTCCTACACCTTC
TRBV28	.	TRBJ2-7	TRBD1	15	CASSLGTGGYYEQYF	TGTGCCAGCAGTTTAGGGACAGGGGGTTACTACGAGCAGTACTTC
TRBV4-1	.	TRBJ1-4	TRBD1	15	CASSQEGRGREKLFF	TGCGCCAGCAGCCAAGAAGGCAGGGGGCGGGAAAAACTGTTTTTT
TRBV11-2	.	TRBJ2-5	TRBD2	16	CASTSLAGAYQETQYF	TGTGCCAGCACCTCCCTAGCGGGGGCGTACCAAGAGACCCAGTACTTC
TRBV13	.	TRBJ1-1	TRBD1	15	CASSPLVGTGEIAFF	TGTGCCAGCAGCCCCCTAGTGGGGACAGGCGAAATAGCTTTCTTT
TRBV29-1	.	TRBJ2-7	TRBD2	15	CSVAGTSGGMYEQYF	TGCAGCGTTGCCGGGACTAGCGGGGGGATGTACGAGCAGTACTTC
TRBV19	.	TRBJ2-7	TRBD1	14	CASSPGTGVGEQYF	TGTGCCAGTAGTCCCGGGACAGGGGTTGGCGAGCAGTACTTC
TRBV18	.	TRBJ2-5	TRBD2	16	CASSPFTSGTGFIQYF	TGTGCCAGCTCACCATTTACTAGCGGGACAGGTTTTATCCAGTACTTC
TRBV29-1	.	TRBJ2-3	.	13	CSVEEVGTDTQYF	TGCAGCGTTGAGGAGGTGGGCACAGATACGCAGTATTTT
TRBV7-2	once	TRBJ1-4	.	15	CASRPSWAANEKLFF	TGTGCCAGCAGGCCTAGTTGGGCAGCTAATGAAAAACTGTTTTTT
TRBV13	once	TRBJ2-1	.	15	CASSPGWSSYNEQFF	TGTGCCAGCAGCCCAGGATGGAGCTCCTACAATGAGCAGTTCTTC
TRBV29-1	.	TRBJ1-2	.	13	CSVEDGVDYGYTF	TGCAGCGTTGAAGACGGGGTAGACTATGGCTACACCTTC
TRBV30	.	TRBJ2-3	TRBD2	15	CAWRPLAGGLDTQYF	TGTGCCTGGAGGCCCCTAGCGGGGGGGTTGGATACGCAGTATTTT
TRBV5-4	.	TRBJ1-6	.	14	CASSLGADNSPLHF	TGTGCCAGCAGCTTAGGGGCGGACAATTCACCCCTCCACTTT
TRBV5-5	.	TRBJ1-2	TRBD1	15	CASSFSGTGGDGYTF	TGTGCCAGCAGCTTTTCCGGGACAGGGGGAGATGGCTACACCTTC
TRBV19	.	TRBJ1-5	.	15	CASSIEGYSNQPQHF	TGTGCCAGTAGTATAGAAGGATACAGCAATCAGCCCCAGCATTTT
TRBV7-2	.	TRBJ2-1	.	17	CASRTLGQTQHYNEQFF	TGTGCCAGCAGGACTCTCGGACAGACACAGCACTACAATGAGCAGTTCTTC
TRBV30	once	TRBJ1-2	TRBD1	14	CAWSPGQGASGYTF	TGTGCCTGGAGTCCCGGACAGGGGGCGAGTGGCTACACCTTC
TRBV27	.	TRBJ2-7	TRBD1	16	CASSLSPQGATYEQYF	TGTGCCAGCAGTTTATCGCCCCAGGGGGCGACCTACGAGCAGTACTTC
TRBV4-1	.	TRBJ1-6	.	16	CASSPSGFSYNSPLHF	TGCGCCAGCAGCCCCTCAGGCTTCTCCTATAATTCACCCCTCCACTTT
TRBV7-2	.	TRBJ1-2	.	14	CASSAFLGNYGYTF	TGTGCCAGCAGCGCCTTCTTGGGGAACTATGGCTACACCTTC
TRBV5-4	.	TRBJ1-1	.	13	CASSFRGGTEAFF	TGTGCCAGCAGCTTTCGCGGGGGCACTGAAGCTTTCTTT
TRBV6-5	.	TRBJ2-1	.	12	CASRPVGQGQFF	TGTGCCAGCAGGCCCGTGGGTCAGGGGCAGTTCTTC
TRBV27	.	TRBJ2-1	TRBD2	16	CASSLLGTSLYNEQFF	TGTGCCAGCAGTTTATTAGGGACTAGTCTCTACAATGAGCAGTTCTTC
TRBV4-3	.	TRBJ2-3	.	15	CASSQDTLPEDTQYF	TGCGCCAGCAGCCAAGACACGCTCCCCGAAGATACGCAGTATTTT
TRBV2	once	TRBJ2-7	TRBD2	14	CASTPWTSGDEQYF	TGTGCCAGCACCCCCTGGACTAGTGGGGACGAGCAGTACTTC
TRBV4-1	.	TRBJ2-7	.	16	CASSQEREGIAYEQYF	TGCGCCAGCAGCCAAGAACGAGAGGGGATCGCCTACGAGCAGTACTTC
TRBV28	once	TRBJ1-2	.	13	CASETGSYYGYTF	TGTGCCAGCGAGACGGGATCTTACTATGGCTACACCTTC
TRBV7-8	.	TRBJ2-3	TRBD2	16	CASSSSTSGSADTQYF	TGTGCCAGCAGCTCCTCGACTAGCGGGAGCGCGGATACGCAGTATTTT
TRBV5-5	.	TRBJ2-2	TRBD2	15	CASGLAGVNTGELFF	TGTGCCAGCGGACTAGCGGGGGTGAACACCGGGGAGCTGTTTTTT
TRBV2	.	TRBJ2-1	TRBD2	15	CASMAAGGAPNEQFF	TGTGCCAGCATGGCAGCGGGGGGGGCCCCCAATGAGCAGTTCTTC
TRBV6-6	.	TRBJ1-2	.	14	CASSPPGLRDGYTF	TGTGCCAGCAGTCCTCCGGGACTAAGGGATGGCTACACCTTC
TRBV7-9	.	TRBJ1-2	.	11	CASSLGIGYTF	TGTGCCAGCAGCTTGGGAATCGGCTACACCTTC
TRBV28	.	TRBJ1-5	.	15	CASSLRQLSNQPQHF	TGTGCCAGCAGTTTACGGCAGCTTAGCAATCAGCCCCAGCATTTT
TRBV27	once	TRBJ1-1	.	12	CASISGGAEAFF	TGTGCCAGCATCAGTGGGGGGGCTGAAGCTTTCTTT
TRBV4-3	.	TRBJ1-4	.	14	CASSPQTWREKLFF	TGCGCCAGCAGCCCTCAGACCTGGAGAGAAAAACTGTTTTTT
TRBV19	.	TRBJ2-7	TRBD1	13	CARRQGTTYEQYF	TGTGCCAGACGACAGGGTACCACCTACGAGCAGTACTTC
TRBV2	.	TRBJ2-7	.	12	CASSGVSYKQYF	TGTGCCAGCAGTGGTGTTTCCTACAAGCAGTACTTC
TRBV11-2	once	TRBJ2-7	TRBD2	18	CASSLEAGLAALIYEQYF	TGTGCCAGCAGCTTAGAAGCGGGACTAGCGGCCTTAATCTACGAGCAGTACTTC
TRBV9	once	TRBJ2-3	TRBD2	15	CASSGAGGSTDTQYF	TGTGCCAGCAGCGGAGCGGGGGGGAGCACAGATACGCAGTATTTT
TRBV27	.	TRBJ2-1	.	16	CASSLFPLSSYNEQFF	TGTGCCAGCAGTTTATTTCCTTTAAGCTCCTACAATGAGCAGTTCTTC
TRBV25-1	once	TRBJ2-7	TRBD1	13	CASSELTGGEQYF	TGTGCCAGCAGTGAGCTGACAGGGGGCGAGCAGTACTTC
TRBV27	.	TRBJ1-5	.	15	CASSPYGYSNQPQHF	TGTGCCAGCAGTCCCTACGGATATAGCAATCAGCCCCAGCATTTT
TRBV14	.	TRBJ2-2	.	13	CASSQLFPGELFF	TGTGCCAGCAGCCAACTTTTCCCCGGGGAGCTGTTTTTT
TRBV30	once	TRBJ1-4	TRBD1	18	CAWSQGTGVISTNEKLFF	TGTGCCTGGAGCCAAGGGACAGGGGTAATATCAACTAATGAAAAACTGTTTTTT